This T cell receptor (beta chain) was retrieved from a study of identical twins. This clonotype was recorded only once. Germline CDR1 LGHDT, CDR2 YNNKEL (reference sequence). The CDR3 runs 13 residues. V gave up 2 bases and J gave up 13 bases, with 14 bases separating them. Each CDR3 protein is one row after TCRdb ran MiXCR on the 5' RACE reads. The profile shows 500,000 to 600,000 distinct CDR3 sequences, around 20% of them singletons. This same sample was also part of a study on T cells expressing NK-cell markers. That study reports: It was from sorted CD3+CD56+NKG2C+, CD3+CD56+NKG2C- and CD3+CD56-NKG2C+ T cells that TCR beta repertoires came.

Sequenced material: CD4+ T cells sorted from blood. The sequence was collected from a woman aged 18-29 years in good health. The chain is built from TRBV3-1 and TRBJ2-2; D is unresolved. This CDR3 is CASSQFKSTGLFF. The CDR3 bases are TGTGCCAGCAGCCAATTTAAGTCGACGGGGCTGTTTTTT.